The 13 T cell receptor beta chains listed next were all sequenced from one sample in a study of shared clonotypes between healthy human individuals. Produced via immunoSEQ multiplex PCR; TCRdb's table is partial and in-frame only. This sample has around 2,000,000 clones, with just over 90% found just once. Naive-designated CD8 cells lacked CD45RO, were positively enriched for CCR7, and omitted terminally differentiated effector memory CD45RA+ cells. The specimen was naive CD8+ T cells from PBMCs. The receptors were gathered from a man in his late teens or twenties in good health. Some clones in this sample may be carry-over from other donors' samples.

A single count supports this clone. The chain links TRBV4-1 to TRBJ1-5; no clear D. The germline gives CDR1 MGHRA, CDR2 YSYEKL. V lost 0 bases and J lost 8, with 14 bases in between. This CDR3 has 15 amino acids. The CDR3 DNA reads TGCGCCAGCAGCCAAGATCAGGTCTCCGGGGAGCCCCAGCATTTT. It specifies CASSQDQVSGEPQHF.

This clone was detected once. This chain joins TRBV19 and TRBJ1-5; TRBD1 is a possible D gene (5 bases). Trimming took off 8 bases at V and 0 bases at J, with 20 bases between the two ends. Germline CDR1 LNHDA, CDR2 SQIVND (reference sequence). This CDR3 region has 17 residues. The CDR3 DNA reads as TGTGCCAGTGGGGCCGGGACCGACTTAACTAGCAATCAGCCCCAGCATTTT. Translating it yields CASGAGTDLTSNQPQHF.

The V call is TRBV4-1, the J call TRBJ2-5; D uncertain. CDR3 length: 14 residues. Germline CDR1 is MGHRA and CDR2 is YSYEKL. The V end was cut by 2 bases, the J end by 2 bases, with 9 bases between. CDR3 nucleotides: TGCGCCAGCAGCCAAAACGAGTATCAAGAGACCCAGTACTTC. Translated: CASSQNEYQETQYF.

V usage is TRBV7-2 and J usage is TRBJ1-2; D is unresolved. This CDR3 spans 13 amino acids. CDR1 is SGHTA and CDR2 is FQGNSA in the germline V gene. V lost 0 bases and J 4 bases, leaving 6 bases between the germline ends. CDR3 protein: CASSLASFYGYTF. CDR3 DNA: TGTGCCAGCAGCTTAGCCAGTTTCTATGGCTACACCTTC.

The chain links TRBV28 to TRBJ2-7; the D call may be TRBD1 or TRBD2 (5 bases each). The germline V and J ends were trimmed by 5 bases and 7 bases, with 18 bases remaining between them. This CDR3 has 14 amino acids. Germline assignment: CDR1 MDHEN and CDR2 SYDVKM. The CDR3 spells CASSAGTASLEQYF. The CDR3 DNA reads TGTGCCAGCAGTGCCGGGACCGCTAGTTTAGAGCAGTACTTC. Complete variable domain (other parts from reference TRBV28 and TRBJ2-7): DVKVTQSSRYLVKRTGEKVFLECVQDMDHENMFWYRQDPGLGLRLIYFSYDVKMKEKGDIPEGYSVSREKKERFSLILESASTNQTSMYLCASSAGTASLEQYFGPGTRLTVT.

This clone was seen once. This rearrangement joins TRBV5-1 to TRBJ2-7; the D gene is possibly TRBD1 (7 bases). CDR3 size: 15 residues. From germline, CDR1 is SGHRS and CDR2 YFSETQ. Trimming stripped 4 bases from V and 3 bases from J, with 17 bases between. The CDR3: CASSPLAQGGYEQYF. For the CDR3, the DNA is TGCGCCAGCAGCCCTCTGGCCCAGGGGGGCTACGAGCAGTACTTC.

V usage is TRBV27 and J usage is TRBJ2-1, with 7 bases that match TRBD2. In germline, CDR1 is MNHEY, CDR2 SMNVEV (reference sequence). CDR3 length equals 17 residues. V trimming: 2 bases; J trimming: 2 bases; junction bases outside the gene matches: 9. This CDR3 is CASSLVASGDPYNEQFF. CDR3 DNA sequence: TGTGCCAGCAGTTTAGTCGCTAGCGGTGATCCCTACAATGAGCAGTTCTTC.

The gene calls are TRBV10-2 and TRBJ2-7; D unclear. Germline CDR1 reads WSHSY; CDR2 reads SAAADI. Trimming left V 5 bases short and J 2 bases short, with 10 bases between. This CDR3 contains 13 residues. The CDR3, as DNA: TGCGCCAGCAGTCAAGGTAACCCCTACGAGCAGTACTTC. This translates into CASSQGNPYEQYF.

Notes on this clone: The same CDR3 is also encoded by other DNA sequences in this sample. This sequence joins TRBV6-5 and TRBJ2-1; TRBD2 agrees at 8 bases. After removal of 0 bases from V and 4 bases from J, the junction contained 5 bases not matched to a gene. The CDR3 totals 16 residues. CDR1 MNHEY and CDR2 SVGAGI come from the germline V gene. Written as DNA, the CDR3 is TGTGCCAGCAGTTACTCGGAAACTAGCGGTTACAATGAGCAGTTCTTC. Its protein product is CASSYSETSGYNEQFF.

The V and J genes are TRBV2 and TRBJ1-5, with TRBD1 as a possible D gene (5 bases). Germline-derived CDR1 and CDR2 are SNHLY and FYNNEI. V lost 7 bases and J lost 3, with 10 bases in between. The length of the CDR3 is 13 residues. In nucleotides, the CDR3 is TGTGCCAGCACCTCGGGACTCAATCAGCCCCAGCATTTT. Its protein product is CASTSGLNQPQHF.

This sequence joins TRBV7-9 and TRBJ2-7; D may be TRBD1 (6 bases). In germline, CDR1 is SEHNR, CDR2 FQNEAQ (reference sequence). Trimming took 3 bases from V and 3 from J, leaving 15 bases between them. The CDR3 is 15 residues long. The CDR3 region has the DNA TGTGCCAGCAGCTTGAGGACAGAGCCCAGCTACGAGCAGTACTTC. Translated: CASSLRTEPSYEQYF. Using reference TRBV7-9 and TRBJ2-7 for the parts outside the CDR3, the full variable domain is DTGVSQNPRHKITKRGQNVTFRCDPISEHNRLYWYRQTLGQGPEFLTYFQNEAQLEKSRLLSDRFSAERPKGSFSTLEIQRTEQGDSAMYLCASSLRTEPSYEQYFGPGTRLTVT.

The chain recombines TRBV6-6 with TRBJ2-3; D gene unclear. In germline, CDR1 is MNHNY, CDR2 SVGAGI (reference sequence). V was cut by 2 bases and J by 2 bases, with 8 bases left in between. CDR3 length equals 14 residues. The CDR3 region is CASSYQDLTDTQYF. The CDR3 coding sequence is TGTGCCAGCAGTTACCAGGACCTCACAGATACGCAGTATTTT.

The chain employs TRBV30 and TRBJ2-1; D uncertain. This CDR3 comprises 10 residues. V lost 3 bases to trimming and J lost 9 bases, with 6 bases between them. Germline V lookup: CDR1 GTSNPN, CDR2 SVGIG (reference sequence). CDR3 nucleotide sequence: TGTGCCTGGAGCAAGATTGAGCAGTTCTTC. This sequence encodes CAWSKIEQFF.